Below are 28 T cell receptor beta chains sequenced from a single sample in a study of cytomegalovirus exposure and HLA in healthy donors. This PCR relied on a set of 60 Vbeta primers and 13 Jbeta primers. Repertoires were generated with immunoSEQ multiplex PCR, while TCRdb's copy carries only in-frame clones and drops some. The sample contains approximately 210,000 clones, over 80% of which appear only once. Material: PBMCs. All receptors come from a man aged 25-40 years in good health and CMV-seronegative.

The V and J genes are TRBV19 and TRBJ2-1; 9 bases are shared with TRBD1. J gave up 2 bases and V 7 bases, and 6 bases lay outside the gene matches. Germline CDR1 and CDR2: LNHDA and SQIVND (reference sequence). The CDR3 extends over 15 amino acids. CDR3 nucleotides: TGTGCCAGTACCTCGGGACAGGGCACCTACAATGAGCAGTTCTTC. It encodes CASTSGQGTYNEQFF.

The chain links TRBV5-5 to TRBJ2-7; no definite D call. The CDR3 has 12 residues. In germline, CDR1 is SGHKS, CDR2 YYEKEE (reference sequence). The V gene lost 4 bases and the J gene lost 5 bases, with 10 bases spanning the gap. The CDR3 nucleotides are TGTGCCAGCAGCCTCGTACCGGACGAGCAGTACTTC. It specifies CASSLVPDEQYF.

The genes are TRBV28 and TRBJ2-5, with 8 bases fitting TRBD2. This CDR3 comprises 16 residues. CDR1 is MDHEN and CDR2 is SYDVKM in the germline V gene. The V segment lost 6 bases and the J segment 1 base; nucleotides outside the gene matches: 10. The CDR3 region is CASSPPRGTSQETQYF. CDR3 coding DNA: TGTGCCAGCAGCCCCCCCCGGGGGACTAGCCAAGAGACCCAGTACTTC.

The CDR3 DNA sequence: TGTGCCAGCAGCCCCTTGGGCGGGAGGACCACAGATACGCAGTATTTT. Amino acid sequence: CASSPLGGRTTDTQYF. The chain combines TRBV5-4 with TRBJ2-3; 8 nucleotides agree with TRBD2. The V gene end was trimmed by 4 bases and the J gene end by 2 bases; junction bases not matched to a gene: 9. This CDR3 is 16 amino acids long. Per germline, CDR1 SGHNT and CDR2 YYREEE (reference sequence).

The chain combines TRBV13 with TRBJ2-7; D gene uncertain. Germline V gene sequence: CDR1 PRHDT, CDR2 FYEKMQ (reference sequence). This CDR3 is built from 14 residues. The V gene lost 4 bases and the J gene lost 4 bases, with 14 bases spanning the gap. DNA for the CDR3: TGTGCCAGCAGCTCAAATCCTAGTAGGTACGAGCAGTACTTC. Translating it yields CASSSNPSRYEQYF.

On this clone: Within the sample, other DNA sequences also encode this same CDR3. V usage is TRBV5-6 and J usage is TRBJ2-5, with D perhaps TRBD2 (6 bases). Trimming removed 0 bases from V and 5 bases from J, with 11 bases in between. Germline-derived CDR1 and CDR2 are SGHDT and YYEEEE. This CDR3 has 14 amino acids. The CDR3 DNA is TGTGCCAGCAGCTTGGACGGGGGATCGGAGACCCAGTACTTC. Protein: CASSLDGGSETQYF.

V is TRBV2 and J is TRBJ2-7; possible D gene TRBD2, 7 bases. The CDR3 has 17 amino acids. Trimming pared 7 bases from V and 2 bases from J, leaving 24 bases between. Germline V gives CDR1 SNHLY, CDR2 FYNNEI. For the CDR3, the DNA is TGTGCCAGCATTCCTCGTGGGGGGGGGCATTATCCCTACGAGCAGTACTTC. Protein product: CASIPRGGGHYPYEQYF.

The chain links TRBV5-1 to TRBJ2-2, with TRBD1 matching 8 bases. Trimming cost V 2 bases and J 7 bases; bases outside gene matches: 10. Germline lookup yields CDR1 SGHRS and CDR2 YFSETQ. The CDR3 is made up of 16 amino acids. The DNA for the CDR3 is TGCGCCAGCAGCTTATCCCTGACAGGGGTCAACGGGGAGCTGTTTTTT. Translation gives CASSLSLTGVNGELFF.

The V and J genes are TRBV2 and TRBJ2-1; 8 bases align to TRBD1. The germline V gene encodes CDR1 SNHLY and CDR2 FYNNEI. Trimming at V came to 8 bases and at J to 9 bases, leaving 6 bases not matched to a gene. CDR3 size: 12 residues. The CDR3 here is CASRGDRGEQFF. The CDR3 DNA sequence: TGTGCCAGCCGGGGCGACAGGGGTGAGCAGTTCTTC.

The chain uses TRBV18 and TRBJ1-2; D remains ambiguous. This CDR3 has 14 amino acids. In germline, CDR1 is KGHSH, CDR2 LQKENI. V lost 4 bases to trimming and J lost 4 bases, with 13 bases between them. CDR3 DNA sequence: TGTGCCAGCTCACGAACAGCTAAACTCTATGGCTACACCTTC. The encoded protein is CASSRTAKLYGYTF.

This chain links TRBV7-6 with TRBJ2-7; D gene unclear. Germline V CDR1 and CDR2: SGHVS, FNYEAQ. V lost 2 bases to trimming and J lost 2 bases, with 7 bases between them. The CDR3 runs 13 residues. CDR3 bases: TGTGCCAGCAGCTTATCACAGACCTACGAGCAGTACTTC. Translating gives CASSLSQTYEQYF. Full variable domain (remainder filled in from reference TRBV7-6 and TRBJ2-7): GAGVSQSPRYKVTKRGQDVALRCDPISGHVSLYWYRQALGQGPEFLTYFNYEAQQDKSGLPNDRFSAERPEGSISTLTIQRTEQRDSAMYRCASSLSQTYEQYFGPGTRLTVT.

The chain has TRBV27 and TRBJ1-1, with D uncertain. Per germline, CDR1 MNHEY and CDR2 SMNVEV (reference sequence). V was cut by 2 bases and J by 0 bases, with 10 bases left in between. The CDR3 extends over 15 amino acids. The CDR3 spells CASSLKRGMNTEAFF. CDR3 bases: TGTGCCAGCAGTTTAAAAAGAGGAATGAACACTGAAGCTTTCTTT.

The CDR3 here is CASSLATGAFTDTQYF. CDR3 nucleotide sequence: TGTGCCAGCAGCTTGGCGACAGGGGCATTCACAGATACGCAGTATTTT. The rearrangement joins TRBV5-4 to TRBJ2-3; 8 bases are shared with TRBD1. The CDR3 runs to 16 residues. Germline values: CDR1 SGHNT, CDR2 YYREEE (reference sequence). The ends lost 0 bases at V and 2 bases at J; junction bases unmatched: 5. The full variable domain, rest sourced from reference TRBV5-4 and TRBJ2-3, is ETGVTQSPTHLIKTRGQQVTLRCSSQSGHNTVSWYQQALGQGPQFIFQYYREEENGRGNFPPRFSGLQFPNYSSELNVNALELDDSALYLCASSLATGAFTDTQYFGPGTRLTVL.

This chain connects TRBV11-3 to TRBJ2-2, with a possible D match to TRBD2 (5 bases). Looked up from germline, CDR1 is SGHNT and CDR2 is YENEEA. V gave up 5 bases and J gave up 5 bases, with 27 bases separating them. The CDR3 spans 19 residues. CDR3 region: CASSPSRRASRSGTGELFF. The CDR3 bases are TGTGCCAGCAGCCCTAGTAGGCGGGCTAGCAGGAGTGGAACCGGGGAGCTGTTTTTT.

The chain carries TRBV2 and TRBJ1-1, with a weak D call TRBD1 (5 bases). Trimming removed 8 bases at V and 1 base at J, with 11 bases between. Germline V lookup: CDR1 SNHLY, CDR2 FYNNEI. The CDR3 is made up of 13 amino acids. The CDR3 sequence is CASGGETNTEAFF. DNA for the CDR3: TGTGCCAGCGGAGGGGAAACGAACACTGAAGCTTTCTTT. Drawing the rest from reference TRBV2 and TRBJ1-1, the complete variable domain is EPEVTQTPSHQVTQMGQEVILRCVPISNHLYFYWYRQILGQKVEFLVSFYNNEISEKSEIFDDQFSVERPDGSNFTLKIRSTKLEDSAMYFCASGGETNTEAFFGQGTRLTVV.

This chain uses TRBV18 with TRBJ1-1; 9 bases are a match to TRBD1. The CDR3 totals 17 residues. The V gene's germline CDR1 is KGHSH and CDR2 LQKENI. V lost 4 bases and J lost 5; bases outside the gene matches: 14. For the CDR3, the DNA is TGTGCCAGCTCACGGAACCCCGGACAGGGGCACGGAACTGAAGCTTTCTTT. This translates into CASSRNPGQGHGTEAFF.

V gene TRBV7-9 combines with J gene TRBJ2-7, with D uncertain. The CDR3 has 14 residues. Germline V gene lookup returns CDR1 SEHNR and CDR2 FQNEAQ (reference sequence). V was shortened by 3 bases and J by 3 bases, with 12 bases between the two germline ends. CDR3 DNA sequence: TGTGCCAGCAGCTTTTTAGGAGATGGCTACGAGCAGTACTTC. Encoded protein: CASSFLGDGYEQYF.

The chain couples TRBV5-4 to TRBJ2-1; TRBD2 might be the D (6 bases). This CDR3 is built from 15 residues. Between the trimmed V and J ends, which lost 4 bases and 0 bases, there was a span of 11 bases. Looked up from germline, CDR1 is SGHNT and CDR2 is YYREEE (reference sequence). CDR3 amino acids: CASSPQGLSYNEQFF. The CDR3 bases are TGTGCCAGCAGCCCCCAGGGACTCTCCTACAATGAGCAGTTCTTC. Supplemented by reference TRBV5-4 and TRBJ2-1, the full variable domain reads ETGVTQSPTHLIKTRGQQVTLRCSSQSGHNTVSWYQQALGQGPQFIFQYYREEENGRGNFPPRFSGLQFPNYSSELNVNALELDDSALYLCASSPQGLSYNEQFFGPGTRLTVL.

This sequence joins TRBV7-9 and TRBJ2-3, with 10 bases aligning to TRBD1. V lost 3 bases and J lost 9; bases outside the gene matches: 3. Germline V gene lookup returns CDR1 SEHNR and CDR2 FQNEAQ (reference sequence). The CDR3 is 13 residues long. CDR3 loop: CASSFRDRGTQYF. For the CDR3, the DNA is TGTGCCAGCAGCTTCCGGGACAGGGGAACGCAGTATTTT. Full variable domain (missing parts from reference TRBV7-9 and TRBJ2-3): DTGVSQNPRHKITKRGQNVTFRCDPISEHNRLYWYRQTLGQGPEFLTYFQNEAQLEKSRLLSDRFSAERPKGSFSTLEIQRTEQGDSAMYLCASSFRDRGTQYFGPGTRLTVL.

The chain links TRBV7-9 to TRBJ1-5; no reliable D call. In germline, CDR1 is SEHNR, CDR2 FQNEAQ (reference sequence). This CDR3 contains 12 residues. V was pared by 5 bases and J by 6 bases, with 8 bases between. This CDR3 is CASSPSGQPQHF. As DNA, the CDR3 is TGTGCCAGCAGCCCTTCGGGTCAGCCCCAGCATTTT. The full variable domain, with the rest looked up from reference TRBV7-9 and TRBJ1-5, is DTGVSQNPRHKITKRGQNVTFRCDPISEHNRLYWYRQTLGQGPEFLTYFQNEAQLEKSRLLSDRFSAERPKGSFSTLEIQRTEQGDSAMYLCASSPSGQPQHFGDGTRLSIL.

J is TRBJ2-1 and V is TRBV15; tentatively, D is TRBD1 (5 bases). The CDR3 totals 14 residues. V lost 0 bases and J 9 bases, leaving 12 bases between the germline ends. Per the germline V gene, CDR1 is LNHNV and CDR2 is YYDKDF (reference sequence). The CDR3 here is CATSREIGAAEQFF. CDR3 nucleotide sequence: TGTGCCACCAGCAGAGAGATAGGGGCGGCTGAGCAGTTCTTC.

The V gene is TRBV4-1, the J gene TRBJ2-1; 8 positions agree with TRBD2. The V segment lost 0 bases and the J segment 1 base; nucleotides outside the gene matches: 2. This CDR3 has 16 amino acids. Germline assignment: CDR1 MGHRA and CDR2 YSYEKL. The CDR3 DNA reads as TGCGCCAGCAGCCAAGAGAGCGGGGGTTCCTACAATGAGCAGTTCTTC. Protein: CASSQESGGSYNEQFF.

This clone has only a few counts. The J gene is TRBJ2-5, the V gene TRBV2, with 11 bases lining up with TRBD2. Germline V gene data show CDR1 as SNHLY and CDR2 as FYNNEI. This CDR3 is built from 14 residues. The J segment lost 4 bases and the V segment lost 8 bases, leaving 6 bases of the junction unmatched. DNA for the CDR3: TGTGCCAGCTCCCGACTAGCGGGGTTAGAGACCCAGTACTTC. This sequence encodes CASSRLAGLETQYF.

The CDR3 bases are TGTGCCAGCAGCTTAAGGGGGACTAGCGGGAGTCGCCACAATGAGCAGTTCTTC. Its translation is CASSLRGTSGSRHNEQFF. J is TRBJ2-1 and V is TRBV7-9, with 14 bases lining up with TRBD2. Looked up from germline, CDR1 is SEHNR and CDR2 is FQNEAQ (reference sequence). This CDR3 has 18 residues. V gave up 2 bases and J gave up 5 bases; unmatched junction bases: 8.

The chain employs TRBV4-1 and TRBJ2-7; D is perhaps TRBD2 (5 bases). The CDR3 has 15 amino acids. The V and J ends lost 1 base and 4 bases respectively, with 14 bases between them. Looked up from germline, CDR1 is MGHRA and CDR2 is YSYEKL. The CDR3 coding sequence is TGCGCCAGCAGCCAAGGGTTAGTGGGAGTTTACGAGCAGTACTTC. This gives the protein CASSQGLVGVYEQYF.

The V gene is TRBV7-9, the J gene TRBJ2-5, with D unclear. There are 12 residues in the CDR3. V was trimmed by 8 bases and J by 5 bases, leaving 12 bases between them. CDR1 SEHNR and CDR2 FQNEAQ come from the germline V gene (reference sequence). CDR3 loop: CASRSLDETQYF. CDR3 DNA sequence: TGTGCCAGCCGAAGCTTAGATGAGACCCAGTACTTC.

The chain has TRBV29-1 and TRBJ1-1; no clear D. This CDR3 has 13 residues. V dropped 7 bases and J dropped 0 bases, with 12 bases sitting between them. CDR1 is SQVTM and CDR2 is ANQGSEA in the germline V gene. The CDR3 protein is CSATDNLNTEAFF. The CDR3 DNA reads TGCAGCGCGACCGACAACCTGAACACTGAAGCTTTCTTT.

A few counts support this clone. The rearrangement uses TRBV28 and TRBJ1-2; no reliable D call. The CDR3 is 12 amino acids. Germline CDR1 is MDHEN and CDR2 is SYDVKM. V lost 10 bases and J 2 bases, leaving 11 bases between the germline ends. The CDR3 reads CATRRENYGYTF. The CDR3 DNA sequence: TGTGCCACCAGACGAGAAAACTATGGCTACACCTTC.